Shown below are 6 T cell receptor beta chains from a single sample sequenced in a study of T cells after yellow fever vaccination. One entry per CDR3 protein, called by TCRdb with MiXCR from the 5' RACE reads. The table records some 260,000 distinct CDR3 sequences, around 5.3% of them present only once. The material sequenced was CD4+ T cells sorted from PBMCs, taken on the day of the yellow fever booster vaccination. These receptors all stem from a man aged 18-30 years who received the YFV17D yellow fever vaccine.

This clonotype was picked up many times. The chain is built from TRBV5-1 and TRBJ1-4; D unclear. Germline CDR1 reads SGHRS; CDR2 reads YFSETQ. Trimming took off 7 bases at V and 6 bases at J, with 13 bases between the two ends. The CDR3 covers 13 residues. The CDR3 coding sequence is TGCGCCAGCTCCAGACGGGGTGATGAAAAACTGTTTTTT. As protein: CASSRRGDEKLFF.

This clonotype was found many times. The genes are TRBV7-3 and TRBJ2-2; D might be TRBD1 (6 bases). V shed 8 bases and J shed 5 bases, with 15 bases lying between them. Per germline, CDR1 SGHTA and CDR2 FQGTGA. This CDR3 is built from 14 residues. The CDR3 loop is CASGSDSNTGELFF. In DNA, the CDR3 is TGTGCCAGCGGATCGGACAGTAATACCGGGGAGCTGTTTTTT.

The chain joins TRBV5-5 to TRBJ2-7, with D maybe TRBD1 (6 bases). The CDR3 is 14 amino acids. The germline V and J ends were trimmed by 1 base and 4 bases, with 12 bases remaining between them. Germline-derived CDR1 and CDR2 are SGHKS and YYEKEE (reference sequence). For the CDR3, the DNA is TGTGCCAGCAGCTTGCCGGGACACGCTTACGAGCAGTACGTC. This encodes CASSLPGHAYEQYV.

The V and J genes are TRBV11-2 and TRBJ1-4, with 7 bases fitting TRBD1. V lost 3 bases to trimming and J lost 4 bases; unmatched junction nucleotides: 8. The germline gives CDR1 SGHAT, CDR2 FQNNGV. The CDR3 is 16 amino acids. The CDR3 protein is CASSLARDSLNEKLFF. CDR3 nucleotides: TGTGCCAGCAGCTTGGCCAGGGACAGCCTTAATGAAAAACTGTTTTTT.

This clonotype was seen ten or more times. The chain recombines TRBV11-2 with TRBJ1-1; maybe TRBD1 (5 bases). Germline values: CDR1 SGHAT, CDR2 FQNNGV. The V and J ends lost 3 bases and 5 bases respectively, with 10 bases between them. The CDR3 extends over 13 amino acids. The CDR3 region is CASSFNDRTEAFF. In DNA form, the CDR3 reads TGTGCCAGCAGCTTTAATGACAGAACTGAAGCTTTCTTT.

This clonotype has at least ten counts. CDR3 sequence reads: CASSLSGLAGGQFF. CDR3 coding DNA: TGTGCCAGCAGTTTATCGGGGCTAGCGGGGGGCCAGTTCTTC. J is TRBJ2-1 and V is TRBV27; TRBD2 matches at 11 bases. This CDR3 spans 14 amino acids. Germline V CDR1 and CDR2: MNHEY, SMNVEV (reference sequence). Unmatched junction bases numbered 5, after V lost 0 bases and J lost 13 bases.